Detailed here is one T cell receptor (beta chain). This clonotype showed up just a few times. Its antigen remains undetermined. Base qualities are not at hand, and no much larger clone is one base apart. Library construction relied on 5' RACE. The instrument was an Illumina HiSeq 2500. A second PCR of roughly 7 to 11 cycles was performed with a sample-barcoded 5' primer and a J-beta primer mix. Each TCR beta cDNA molecule received a unique molecular identifier from a template-switch 5' adaptor carrying 12 random nucleotides. Each sample yielded at least 2.5 million CDR3-containing paired-end reads. All of the RNA was converted into first-strand cDNA using the Mint cDNA synthesis kit, with a TRBC-specific oligonucleotide serving as the primer. Following uracil-DNA glycosylase treatment, a first 18-cycle PCR with universal primers M1SS and BC2_uni_R was performed on all cDNA. In the authors' own workflow: Each sample was normalized by randomly selecting 1 million high-quality reads, each carrying a distinct molecular identifier. Instead of being binned into consensus sequences, reads that shared molecular identifiers were thrown out. CDR3 identification, clonotype clustering and error correction used MiTCR with a Q25 quality threshold and the strictest error-elimination algorithm. A nonparametric unseen species model using Euler transformation provided a lower-bound estimate of total TCR beta diversity. The public sequencing data were trimmed at Q25 with fastp and processed into clonotypes with MiXCR by TCRdb, which kept only in-frame beta chains. Entries are consolidated by CDR3 protein sequence, retaining the most common genes and DNA. In this record, the V and J calls reflect TCRdb's handling and not the investigators' own analysis. The sample contains 2 million or so distinct CDR3 sequences, 49% of them found a single time. The top ten clones comprise over 2% of the sample.

The CDR3, cysteine through phenylalanine, is 11 amino acids long. Left in the record is the CDR3 DNA by itself, 33 bases read in frame from the first base. V is shortened by 4 bases, J by 7 bases, and the region joining them spans 10 bases. The germline V gene (reference sequence) provides CDR1 DFQATT and CDR2 SNEGSKA. This record comes from a study of blood T cells in healthy people across ages (dated by TCRdb to the mid-2010s). Regarding the research as a whole: Template switching captured roughly one uniquely barcoded TCR beta cDNA molecule per two T cells in model experiments. For two donors (one aged 18 to 30 and one aged 80 or older), the study analyzed two additional independent replicas of 1 million unique cDNA reads from the same blood draw. To avoid experimental bias, donors of different ages were randomly spread across the sequencing lanes. The donors were split into four age groups: young (average around 15 years), middle-aged (39), aged (roughly 65) and long-lived (approximately 89). To track age-related changes in TCR beta repertoire diversity, the study relied on deep sequencing normalized with unique cDNA molecular identifiers.

General findings and caveats noted by the study authors: The CMV infection status of donors was not known, potentially confounding age-related changes in expanded clonotypes. Compared with the aged group, the long-lived group had more naive CD4+ T cells, fewer expanded clones and increased TCR diversity, suggesting age selection. Total diversity estimates from one million sequenced T cells were considered lower bounds and underestimates. Observed TCR beta diversity per million T cells fell roughly linearly with age, and a significant reduction was already apparent by age around 40. Observed TCR beta diversity correlated strongly with the percentage of naive T cells measured by flow cytometry. Bulk unsorted PBMC profiling prevented conclusive comparison of naive and antigen-experienced compartments.

The donors were 40 or so Caucasian individuals from Russia, aged roughly 6 to 100 years, who were systemically healthy. Around 9.7 milliliters of peripheral blood were collected from each donor into EDTA-treated Vacutainer tubes. Ficoll-Paque density-gradient centrifugation was used to isolate PBMCs, with at least 6.5 million obtained per sample. Trizol reagent was used to extract total RNA from PBMCs, with at least 6 micrograms per sample. For every donor, flow cytometry on a PBMC aliquot measured the percentage of naive CD45RAhigh/CD27high T cells. This TCR was recovered from a woman between 40 and 50 years old in good health. The chain employs TRBV20-1 and TRBJ1-2; the D gene cannot be resolved reliably. Input material: blood. The DNA is as follows: TGCAGTGCTACCCGGGCAGCTGGCTACACCTTC. Its protein is CSATRAAGYTF.